A single count supports the clone carrying this TCR beta chain. The PCR ran on 60 Vbeta and 13 Jbeta primers. The assay was immunoSEQ multiplex PCR, and TCRdb's table has in-frame clones only and misses some. Found here are some 150,000 clones, over 65% of them singletons; the top ten hold about 1.5%. V shed 0 bases and J shed 2 bases, with 11 bases lying between them. The CDR3 spans 15 residues. Germline-derived CDR1 and CDR2 are LGHNA and YSLEER. These data originate in a study of cytomegalovirus exposure and HLA in healthy donors. The clonotype originates from a man aged 40-50 years in good health and CMV-seronegative. The sequenced material came from PBMCs. The chain combines TRBV4-3 with TRBJ2-7, with D perhaps matching TRBD1 (6 bases). The CDR3 spells CASSQDRDITYEQYF. The CDR3 DNA sequence: TGCGCCAGCAGCCAAGATAGGGACATTACCTACGAGCAGTACTTC.